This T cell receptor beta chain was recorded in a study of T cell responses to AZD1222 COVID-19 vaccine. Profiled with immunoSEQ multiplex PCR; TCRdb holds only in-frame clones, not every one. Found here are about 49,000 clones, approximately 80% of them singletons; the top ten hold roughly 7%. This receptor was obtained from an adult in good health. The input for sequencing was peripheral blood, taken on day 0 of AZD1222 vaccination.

In DNA form, the CDR3 reads TGTGCCAGCAAACCGGGACAGGGTGCCGGGGAGCTGTTTTTT. This encodes CASKPGQGAGELFF. The V call is TRBV7-2, the J call TRBJ2-2; 9 bases match TRBD1. Trimming took 7 bases from V and 6 from J; bases not matched to a gene: 6. The CDR3 is 14 amino acids. CDR1 and CDR2 (germline): SGHTA, FQGNSA.